The clone carrying this T cell receptor beta chain turned up a few times. Its matching antigen is unknown. The data originate from a study of cytomegalovirus exposure and HLA in healthy donors. Germline V gives CDR1 MRHNA, CDR2 SNTAGT. Trimming took off 6 bases at V and 7 bases at J, with 10 bases between the two ends. This CDR3 contains 12 residues. Notes on the study in general: As confirmed in vitro, three CMV-associated chains were specific for CMV antigens.

Researchers ran the PCR with 60 Vbeta and 13 Jbeta primers. Measured with immunoSEQ multiplex PCR; TCRdb has only the in-frame clones, and not every one. The sample has tens of thousands of clones, around 80% seen once. The rearrangement uses TRBV6-4 and TRBJ2-1, with D perhaps TRBD2 (6 bases). This receptor was taken from a male donor in good health and CMV-seropositive. What was sequenced was PBMCs. CDR3: CASRSSVNEQFF. CDR3 coding DNA: TGTGCCAGCAGATCTAGCGTGAATGAGCAGTTCTTC.